The 13 T cell receptor beta chains presented below share a single source sample, sequenced in a study of blood T cell repertoires in COVID-19. Sequenced by immunoSEQ multiplex PCR; TCRdb stores in-frame clones only, minus some. The data contain 240,000 or so clones, around 83% of them singletons. Sequencing was carried out using peripheral blood. The receptors derive from a woman aged 60 to 75 with active or convalescent COVID-19.

Concerning this clone itself: The sample holds other DNA sequences that translate to the same CDR3. The genes are TRBV6-5 and TRBJ1-5; TRBD1 aligns across 7 bases. V was clipped by 6 bases and J by 4 bases; unmatched bases: 3. The germline V gene encodes CDR1 MNHEY and CDR2 SVGAGI. CDR3 length: 13 residues. The DNA of the CDR3 is TGTGCCAGCAGACGACAGGGAAATCAGCCCCAGCATTTT. Residues: CASRRQGNQPQHF.

V is TRBV11-2 and J is TRBJ2-1, with TRBD2 matching 11 bases. In germline, CDR1 is SGHAT, CDR2 FQNNGV. Germline trimming cut 3 bases from V and 9 bases from J; bases unmatched to any gene: 10. There are 16 residues in the CDR3. As DNA, the CDR3 is TGTGCCAGCAGCTTCGGTGGGACTAGCGGAATATTTGAGCAGTTCTTC. Translating gives CASSFGGTSGIFEQFF.

This clone has more than one count but fewer than ten. V is TRBV4-2 and J is TRBJ1-6; 8 nucleotides agree with TRBD1. With V trimmed by 0 bases and J by 9 bases, 7 bases remained unmatched. The CDR3 covers 16 residues. Germline V CDR1 and CDR2: LGHNA, YNFKEQ. CDR3 sequence (DNA): TGTGCCAGCAGCCAAGATTGGACAGGGAGGAGTTCACCCCTCCACTTT. It is translated as CASSQDWTGRSSPLHF.

The chain has TRBV2 and TRBJ1-3; no reliable D call. The V end was cut by 5 bases, the J end by 0 bases, with 8 bases between. The CDR3 is 14 residues long. Germline lookup yields CDR1 SNHLY and CDR2 FYNNEI. The CDR3 sequence is CASSSEASGNTIYF. The CDR3 DNA is TGTGCCAGCAGTTCCGAGGCCTCTGGAAACACCATATATTTT.

The CDR3 is CASSLRGGGEAFF. The DNA for the CDR3 is TGCGCCAGCAGCTTGAGAGGGGGCGGTGAAGCTTTCTTT. The chain employs TRBV5-1 and TRBJ1-1, with 7 nucleotides matching TRBD1. V lost 1 base to trimming and J lost 7 bases; unmatched junction nucleotides: 4. Per germline, CDR1 SGHRS and CDR2 YFSETQ. The CDR3 has 13 amino acids.

This chain uses TRBV7-3 with TRBJ2-3, with TRBD2 as a possible D gene (5 bases). Trimming removed 2 bases from V and 8 bases from J, with 8 bases in between. The germline CDR1 and CDR2 sequences are SGHTA and FQGTGA. The CDR3 runs 12 residues. CDR3 amino acids: CASSLDGVTQYF. In nucleotides, the CDR3 is TGTGCCAGCAGCTTAGACGGGGTTACGCAGTATTTT.

Here the CDR3 reads CASSPDRANPEKLFF. CDR3 in DNA: TGTGCCAGCAGCCCGGACAGGGCAAATCCAGAAAAACTGTTTTTT. The chain couples TRBV6-5 to TRBJ1-4; 8 positions match TRBD1. Losses at the gene ends were 6 bases for V and 8 bases for J; bases not matched to a gene: 11. The length of the CDR3 is 15 residues. Germline V gives CDR1 MNHEY, CDR2 SVGAGI.

The J gene is TRBJ2-2, the V gene TRBV2; 9 bases map to TRBD2. The germline V gene has CDR1 SNHLY and CDR2 FYNNEI. The CDR3 consists of 15 residues. Trimming removed 8 bases from V and 4 bases from J; junction bases left unmatched: 8. The CDR3 region has the DNA TGTGCCAGCCTTTTGCGGGGGGGCGGCACCGGGGAGCTGTTTTTT. This encodes CASLLRGGGTGELFF.

The genes are TRBV30 and TRBJ2-1; no definite D call. Trimming shortened V by 1 base and J by 3 bases, and 4 bases separated the two germline ends. CDR1 is GTSNPN, CDR2 SVGIG, per germline (reference sequence). The CDR3 covers 12 residues. The CDR3 region has the DNA TGTGCCTGGAGTGATTACTACAATGAGCAGTTCTTC. This encodes CAWSDYYNEQFF.

This clone was seen a few times. V is TRBV7-2 and J is TRBJ2-7; 10 bases line up with TRBD1. Germline CDR1 is SGHTA and CDR2 is FQGNSA. This CDR3 has 15 amino acids. The ends lost 5 bases at V and 3 bases at J; junction bases unmatched: 7. The CDR3 sequence: CASSQGTGEFYEQYF. The CDR3 nucleotides are TGTGCCAGCAGCCAGGGGACAGGGGAATTCTACGAGCAGTACTTC. The variable domain in full, completed from reference TRBV7-2 and TRBJ2-7, reads GAGVSQSPSNKVTEKGKDVELRCDPISGHTALYWYRQSLGQGLEFLIYFQGNSAPDKSGLPSDRFSAERTGGSVSTLTIQRTQQEDSAVYLCASSQGTGEFYEQYFGPGTRLTVT.

The chain has TRBV2 and TRBJ2-1, with no clear D. Trimming took off 4 bases at V and 9 bases at J, with 7 bases between the two ends. Germline assignment: CDR1 SNHLY and CDR2 FYNNEI. This CDR3 is built from 11 residues. The CDR3 loop reads CASSGVIEQFF. The DNA for the CDR3 is TGTGCCAGCAGTGGAGTTATTGAGCAGTTCTTC.

The V call is TRBV4-1, the J call TRBJ1-5, with a possible D match to TRBD1 (6 bases). CDR3 length: 16 amino acids. Germline assignment: CDR1 MGHRA and CDR2 YSYEKL. With 3 bases removed from V and 6 bases from J, the gap between germline ends came to 18 bases. This chain's CDR3 is CASSHLQGEIGQPQHF. The CDR3 DNA sequence: TGCGCCAGCAGCCACTTACAGGGTGAGATCGGTCAGCCCCAGCATTTT.

The V and J genes are TRBV7-9 and TRBJ1-2, with 9 bases that match TRBD1. The V gene's germline CDR1 is SEHNR and CDR2 FQNEAQ (reference sequence). CDR3 length: 13 amino acids. V lost 6 bases and J lost 7; bases outside the gene matches: 6. This chain's CDR3 is CASSSGTGSGYTF. The CDR3 nucleotides read TGTGCCAGCAGTTCCGGGACAGGGAGTGGCTACACCTTC.